This is a list of T cell receptor beta chains from one sample in a study of blood T cell repertoires in COVID-19. The data were produced by immunoSEQ multiplex PCR, yet TCRdb's version contains in-frame clones alone and is incomplete. The profile covers some 87,000 clones, with 80% to 90% appearing a single time and over 30% taken by the ten largest. The specimen sequenced was peripheral blood. These receptors all come from a man older than 75 with active or convalescent COVID-19. The CDR3 runs from the conserved cysteine through the conserved F or W. Fields, in order: V gene, J gene, clone size, D gene, CDR3 DNA, CDR3 protein. A D gene is named only where the DNA matches it firmly. Size is stated for part of the rows, as once, few or many counts, or as a class when the clone is expanded.

TRBV5-4	TRBJ1-4	NA	TRBD1	TGTGCCAGCAGCTTCGCGACAGGGAGCGAAAAACTGTTTTTT	CASSFATGSEKLFF
TRBV29-1	TRBJ2-3	NA	TRBD2	TGCAGCGTTGCTCCACTAGCGGTAAACACAGATACGCAGTATTTT	CSVAPLAVNTDTQYF
TRBV11-2	TRBJ1-6	NA	NA	TGTGCCAGCAGCTTAACGGGTTTCTATAATTCACCCCTCCACTTT	CASSLTGFYNSPLHF
TRBV18	TRBJ2-7	NA	TRBD1	TGTGCCAGCTCACAACCGGGACAGGGCTACGAGCAGTACTTC	CASSQPGQGYEQYF
TRBV13	TRBJ2-6	few	NA	TGTGCCAGCAGCCCGTACAGGGCCTCTGGGGCCAACGTCCTGACTTTC	CASSPYRASGANVLTF
TRBV3-1/TRBV3-2	TRBJ1-6	NA	TRBD1	TGTGCCAGCAGCCCGGGACAGGGGAGTTCACCCCTCCACTTT	CASSPGQGSSPLHF
TRBV5-1	TRBJ2-7	NA	TRBD2	TGCGCCAGCAGCTTTAGCGGGGTGACCTACGAGCAGTACTTC	CASSFSGVTYEQYF
TRBV12-1	TRBJ1-1	NA	NA	TGTGCCAGCAGCTTGGACACCATGAACACTGAAGCTTTCTTT	CASSLDTMNTEAFF
TRBV20-1	TRBJ2-7	NA	NA	TGCAGTGCTGGCAGCTACGAGCAGTACTTC	CSAGSYEQYF
TRBV7-8	TRBJ1-6	NA	TRBD1	TGTGCCAGCAGCTTAGAACGTCGGACAGGGGTTCATTCACCCCTCCACTTT	CASSLERRTGVHSPLHF
TRBV29-1	TRBJ1-1	NA	TRBD1	TGCAGCGTTTGGGGACAGGGGGTCGTGGTCGCTTTCTTT	CSVWGQGVVVAFF
TRBV6-4	TRBJ2-1	NA	TRBD2	TGTGCCAGCAGTCCACTGACTAGCGGCAACAATGAGCAGTTCTTC	CASSPLTSGNNEQFF
TRBV11-3	TRBJ1-6	NA	NA	TGTGCCAGCAGCGAGCAGGGTTATAATTCACCCCTCCACTTT	CASSEQGYNSPLHF
TRBV30	TRBJ2-5	NA	NA	TGTGCCTGGAGCCCGCTCGGGGGTCGACTGAACCAAGAGACCCAGTACTTC	CAWSPLGGRLNQETQYF
TRBV12-3/TRBV12-4	TRBJ1-1	NA	NA	TGTGCCAGCAGTTTAGAAACTAGGGCTTTCTTT	CASSLETRAFF
TRBV3-1/TRBV3-2	TRBJ1-1	NA	NA	TGTGCCAGCAGCCGAACAGGGTCCATGAACACTGAAGCTTTCTTT	CASSRTGSMNTEAFF
TRBV7-2	TRBJ2-7	NA	NA	TGTGCCAGCAGCTTAATCCTAGAGTCTACCGAGCAGTACTTC	CASSLILESTEQYF
TRBV2	TRBJ2-5	NA	NA	TGTGCCAGCAGTCCCCGACAGACGCAAGAGACCCAGTACTTC	CASSPRQTQETQYF
TRBV7-2	TRBJ2-1	NA	TRBD1	TGTGCCAGCAGCATACACCCACCGGACAGGGGGGAGCAGTTCTTC	CASSIHPPDRGEQFF
TRBV3-1/TRBV3-2	TRBJ1-1	NA	NA	TGTGCCAGCAGCCAAGATTTGAGGAACACTGAAGCTTTCTTT	CASSQDLRNTEAFF
TRBV10-3	TRBJ2-5	once	TRBD2	TGTGCCGCGACTAGCGGGGTGAAGGAGACCCAGTACTTC	CAATSGVKETQYF
TRBV5-4	TRBJ1-3	once	TRBD1	TGTGCCAGCAGTCAGACAGGGGTTGGAAACACCATATATTTT	CASSQTGVGNTIYF
TRBV28	TRBJ2-3	NA	NA	TGTGCCAGCAGTCCTCAGCGGACTACGCAGTATTTT	CASSPQRTTQYF
TRBV5-1	TRBJ2-2	NA	NA	TGCGCCAGCAGCTTACGACAGAGCCAGAACACCGGGGAGCTGTTTTTT	CASSLRQSQNTGELFF
TRBV28	TRBJ2-7	NA	TRBD1	TGTGCCAGCAGTTCACGCTCACACGGACAGGTGGCCTACGAGCAGTACTTC	CASSSRSHGQVAYEQYF
TRBV5-4	TRBJ1-2	NA	TRBD1	TGTGCCAGCACCCCGGGACAGGGGCCAAGTGGCTACACCTTC	CASTPGQGPSGYTF
TRBV6-1	TRBJ1-5	NA	NA	TGTGCCAGCAGTGAAGGGGCAGGAGGTCAGCCCCAGCATTTT	CASSEGAGGQPQHF
TRBV21-1	TRBJ2-3	NA	NA	TGTGCCAGCAGCAAAGAGAGTGGGTCCGGACAGGTTCCAGATACGCAGTATTTT	CASSKESGSGQVPDTQYF
TRBV7-6	TRBJ2-2	NA	TRBD2	TGTGCCAGCAGCCTTCGACTAGCGTCGAACACCGGGGAGCTGTTTTTT	CASSLRLASNTGELFF
TRBV29-1	TRBJ1-2	NA	TRBD1	TGCAGCGTTGAAGGAAGGGGGCTAAACTATGGCTACACCTTC	CSVEGRGLNYGYTF
TRBV11-2	TRBJ2-3	once	NA	TGTGCCAGCAGCCCCCCTACCACAGATACGCAGTATTTT	CASSPPTTDTQYF
TRBV6-2/TRBV6-3	TRBJ1-5	NA	NA	TGTGCCACCAGTGATTCCAGTAGCAATCAGCCCCAGCATTTT	CATSDSSSNQPQHF
TRBV6-2/TRBV6-3	TRBJ1-5	NA	TRBD1	TGTGCCAGCAGTATGGGACAGGGGGTTAATCAGCCCCAGCATTTT	CASSMGQGVNQPQHF
TRBV13	TRBJ1-1	few	NA	TGTGCCAGCAGCCAACCATATAACAGGAACACTGAAGCTTTCTTT	CASSQPYNRNTEAFF
TRBV4-2	TRBJ2-5	few	TRBD2	TGTGCCAGCAGCCAAGTTGGGACTAGCGGGGAGGAGACCCAGTACTTC	CASSQVGTSGEETQYF
TRBV11-3	TRBJ1-6	few	TRBD1	TGTGCCAGCAGCGACAGGGGTCGGGATTCACCCCTCCACTTT	CASSDRGRDSPLHF
TRBV2	TRBJ1-2	NA	NA	TGTGCCAGCAGTCCCTCCGTAGGGGTCTACACCTTC	CASSPSVGVYTF
TRBV14	TRBJ1-2	NA	NA	TGTGCCAGCAGCCAAGTAGGGGGGGCGCGTGGCTACACCTTC	CASSQVGGARGYTF
TRBV18	TRBJ1-1	NA	NA	TGTGCCAGCTCACCAGGTCAGGGATGGGGCACTGAAGCTTTCTTT	CASSPGQGWGTEAFF
TRBV9	TRBJ1-2	NA	NA	TGTGCCAGCAGCGTAGTAGGGGGAAGCTATGGCTACACCTTC	CASSVVGGSYGYTF
TRBV5-1	TRBJ2-3	NA	NA	TGCGCCAGCAGCTCAGCAGGGGGCACAGATACGCAGTATTTT	CASSSAGGTDTQYF
TRBV18	TRBJ2-5	NA	NA	TGTGCCAGCTCACCGGCCGGCAGCGAGGAGACCCAGTACTTC	CASSPAGSEETQYF
TRBV3-1/TRBV3-2	TRBJ2-5	NA	NA	TGTGCCAGCAGCCAAGATAACTGGGCGGAGACCCAGTACTTC	CASSQDNWAETQYF
TRBV28	TRBJ1-6	few	NA	TGTGCCAGCAGCACCCCGGGACTGACGAATTCACCCCTCCACTTT	CASSTPGLTNSPLHF
TRBV30	TRBJ2-7	NA	NA	TGTGCCTGGAGTGGGCAATGGGGCGGCTACGAGCAGTACTTC	CAWSGQWGGYEQYF
TRBV9	TRBJ1-2	NA	NA	TGTGCCAGCAGCGCGCTAACCAGACCAGGCTACTACACCTTC	CASSALTRPGYYTF
TRBV2	TRBJ2-5	NA	TRBD1	TGTGCCAGCAGTGGGGACAGGGGGTCGGGTGAGACCCAGTACTTC	CASSGDRGSGETQYF
TRBV5-1	TRBJ1-2	NA	TRBD1	TGCGCCAGCAGACGGGACAGGGGTGGCTATGGCTACACCTTC	CASRRDRGGYGYTF
TRBV9	TRBJ2-5	NA	TRBD2	TGTGCCAGCAGCGAGACTAGCGGGGGGGCGTTAGAGACCCAGTACTTC	CASSETSGGALETQYF
TRBV5-6	TRBJ2-1	NA	TRBD1	TGTGCCAGCAGTTTTGGACAGGTAAACAACAATGAGCAGTTCTTC	CASSFGQVNNNEQFF
TRBV3-1/TRBV3-2	TRBJ1-5	NA	NA	TGTGCCAGCAGCCAAGGATTCGGTGCGATTAGCAATCAGCCCCAGCATTTT	CASSQGFGAISNQPQHF
TRBV6-5	TRBJ1-5	few	TRBD1	TGTGCCAGCAGACCACGACAGGGCCCCAATCAGCCCCAGCATTTT	CASRPRQGPNQPQHF
TRBV4-1	TRBJ2-3	NA	NA	TGCGCCAGCAGCCAGGGCAGGGGCACAGATACGCAGTATTTT	CASSQGRGTDTQYF
TRBV11-2	TRBJ2-1	few	NA	TGTGCCAGCAGCCCAAACCTTGGGGCACAGGGGGGGAATGAGCAGTTCTTC	CASSPNLGAQGGNEQFF
TRBV4-1	TRBJ1-2	NA	NA	TGCGCCAGCAGCCAAGAACGGCCAGGGCTCTATGGCTACACCTTC	CASSQERPGLYGYTF
TRBV28	TRBJ2-7	NA	NA	TGTGCCAGCAGCCCCAGAAACTACGAGCAGTACTTC	CASSPRNYEQYF
TRBV2	TRBJ2-2	NA	NA	TGTGCCAGCACCTTCTTGCAGGGTAACACCGGGGAGCTGTTTTTT	CASTFLQGNTGELFF